This TCR beta chain emerged from a study of T-cell memory formation after mild COVID-19. Points from the study as a whole: Memory from before infection featured some responding clones, which suggests cross-reactive memory joined. Confirmation of SARS-CoV-2 specificity was lacking for second-wave clones peaking day 37.

TCRdb called the 5' RACE reads again in MiXCR, with one record for every CDR3 protein. The sample holds more than 350,000 distinct CDR3 sequences; roughly 15% are singletons and the top ten take 20% to 25%. Germline V gene data show CDR1 as GTSNPN and CDR2 as SVGIG (reference sequence). Trimming cost V 2 bases and J 0 bases, with 10 bases left between them. This CDR3 has 14 amino acids. Notes on this clonotype: Its cognate antigen is unknown.

This rearrangement joins TRBV30 to TRBJ1-1; tentative D call: TRBD1 (6 bases). The clonotype was recovered from a man younger than 35 who had mild COVID-19 (a few samples of this study predate the infection). Cell type and time point are not known. The material sequenced was PBMCs or a T cell subset sorted from them (not recorded which). The CDR3 sequence: CAWSRDTMNTEAFF. The CDR3 DNA reads as TGTGCCTGGAGTCGGGACACCATGAACACTGAAGCTTTCTTT.